This record concerns one T cell receptor (beta chain) sequence. Using immunoSEQ multiplex PCR, the repertoire was profiled, and TCRdb retains in-frame clones only, with some absent. The top ten hold approximately 5% of the sample, which has roughly 300,000 clones, 87% seen once. The sample comes from a study of blood T cell repertoires in COVID-19. As for the study in general: Spain, Italy and the United States supplied samples that represented acute and convalescent COVID-19.

V lost 0 bases, J lost 3 bases, and 15 bases lay in between. The CDR3 has 16 residues. Germline CDR1 and CDR2: SNHLY and FYNNEI. This sequence joins TRBV2 and TRBJ2-7; perhaps TRBD1 as D (5 bases). Sequenced sample: PBMCs or T cells enriched from blood (not recorded which). The sequence was collected from a woman aged 25 to 39 who had recovered from COVID-19. Here the CDR3 DNA reads TGTGCCAGCAGTGAAGCGCGTGGCAGGGCGCGCTACGAGCAGTACTTC. Translated: CASSEARGRARYEQYF.